This TCR beta chain was sequenced during a study of response to subunit inactivated influenza vaccine. The study, taken as a whole, reports: It was the authors' suggestion that each seasonal influenza vaccination recruits few new T cells.

As to this clonotype: The target antigen is unknown.

TCRdb re-derived calls from the RT-PCR reads in MiXCR, one entry per CDR3 protein. The repertoire holds fewer than 600,000 distinct CDR3 sequences, approximately 7.2% seen once, with roughly 14% in the top ten. V lost 3 bases, J lost 2 bases, and 13 bases lay in between. The CDR3 is 15 amino acids. The germline CDR1 and CDR2 sequences are SEHNR and FQNEAQ (reference sequence). The source of this sequence is a man aged 50 to 69 who received an inactivated influenza vaccine. This chain uses TRBV7-9 with TRBJ1-2; D is uncertain. This sample comprised PBMCs from blood, obtained around 2 years after vaccination. This CDR3 is CASSFSGGINYGYTF. The CDR3 bases are TGTGCCAGCAGCTTTTCAGGCGGTATAAACTATGGCTACACCTTC.